This T cell receptor (beta chain) was sequenced for a study of OX40 agonist ivuxolimab in advanced cancers. Study context: Every 2 weeks, ivuxolimab was infused into the patients intravenously at between 0.01 and 10 mg/kg. Partial responses occurred in three patients (one hepatocellular carcinoma, two cutaneous melanoma). The study's findings and limits: A proportion of nonresponders additionally exhibited low normalized T-cell clonal expansion.

Notes on this clone: Its antigen is not known.

This CDR3 is built from 15 residues. CDR1 and CDR2 (germline): MNHNY, SVGAGI (reference sequence). V lost 8 bases, J lost 3 bases, and 7 bases stayed unmatched. Clones were read by immunoSEQ multiplex PCR, and TCRdb kept only the in-frame ones, dropping some. The data hold about 48,000 clones, with 85% observed a single time. The chain joins TRBV6-6 to TRBJ2-3; 11 positions match TRBD2. The starting material was CD4+ or CD8+ T cells sorted from blood, obtained in a trial of the OX40 agonist ivuxolimab. This receptor was taken from an adult with an advanced solid tumor such as melanoma, head and neck, liver or kidney cancer. The CDR3 coding sequence is TGTGCCAGCCAAGCAATAGCGGGAGGGACAGATACGCAGTATTTT. This sequence encodes CASQAIAGGTDTQYF.